The sequence of this T cell receptor (beta chain) was determined in a study of coeliac disease. Notes on the study in general: Lower clonality than controls marked TRB and TRG repertoires from active celiac intraepithelial and lamina propria samples.

The method was immunoSEQ multiplex PCR; TCRdb's version includes in-frame clones alone and lacks a portion of them. The profile shows 3,000 to 4,500 clones, roughly 70% of them singletons. The CDR3 runs 20 residues. Losses at the gene ends were 4 bases for V and 3 bases for J; bases not matched to a gene: 13. Germline V lookup: CDR1 SGHTA, CDR2 FQGTGA. Regarding this clone: What it binds is not known.

The V gene is TRBV7-3, the J gene TRBJ2-2, with TRBD2 matching over 14 bases. The source material was intraepithelial lymphocytes from the gut. This sequence was found in a woman in her sixties or seventies with active celiac disease. The CDR3 DNA reads TGTGCCAGCAGCTCCCGACTGCTGACTAGCGGGAGGGCCGACACCGGGGAGCTGTTTTTT. Its translation: CASSSRLLTSGRADTGELFF.